The 13 T cell receptor beta chains presented below share a single source sample, sequenced in a study of tissue T cells after allogeneic stem cell transplantation. Measured with immunoSEQ multiplex PCR; TCRdb has only the in-frame clones, and not every one. This table has about 24,000 clones, over 70% appearing once. The sample in question was tissue from the ileum, obtained at autopsy. The receptors come from a female donor aged 60 or older with lung cancer.

The gene calls are TRBV30 and TRBJ2-7, with D perhaps matching TRBD1 (6 bases). Germline assignment: CDR1 GTSNPN and CDR2 SVGIG (reference sequence). The ends were cut back, 5 bases at V and 4 bases at J, with 12 bases in the middle. This CDR3 has 12 amino acids. CDR3 DNA sequence: TGTGCCTGGGGAAGGGGGTGGTACGAGCAGTACTTC. Translation: CAWGRGWYEQYF.

Only one count was recorded for this clone. In nucleotides, the CDR3 is TGTGCCAGTAGTGGGCAAGGGGGCTGGTTAAAGACCCAGTACTTC. Its protein is CASSGQGGWLKTQYF. The genes are TRBV19 and TRBJ2-5; 7 nucleotides agree with TRBD1. The V gene end was trimmed by 5 bases and the J gene end by 6 bases; junction bases not matched to a gene: 12. Germline V lookup: CDR1 LNHDA, CDR2 SQIVND (reference sequence). The CDR3 totals 15 residues.

The chain links TRBV5-1 to TRBJ2-3; D gene uncertain. Trimming stripped 4 bases from V and 2 bases from J, with 11 bases between. Germline V gene data show CDR1 as SGHRS and CDR2 as YFSETQ. This CDR3 is built from 14 residues. CDR3 in amino acids: CASSAGPFTDTQYF. The DNA of the CDR3 is TGCGCCAGCAGCGCCGGGCCTTTCACAGATACGCAGTATTTT.

This clone ranks as medium-sized (0.01 to 0.1%). DNA for the CDR3: TGTGCTAGTGGCTCCCCGTCCGACGCTGGAAACACCATATATTTT. It encodes CASGSPSDAGNTIYF. The chain combines TRBV12-5 with TRBJ1-3; no reliable D call. CDR1 and CDR2 (germline): LGHNT, FRNRAP. Trimming left V 6 bases short and J 2 bases short, with 14 bases between. CDR3 length: 15 residues. Full variable domain (rest looked up from reference TRBV12-5 and TRBJ1-3): DARVTQTPRHKVTEMGQEVTMRCQPILGHNTVFWYRQTMMQGLELLAYFRNRAPLDDSGMPKDRFSAEMPDATLATLKIQPSEPRDSAVYFCASGSPSDAGNTIYFGEGSWLTVV.

J is TRBJ2-6 and V is TRBV27; D unclear. Trimming took 9 bases from V and 0 from J, leaving 15 bases between them. The CDR3 consists of 16 residues. Per germline, CDR1 MNHEY and CDR2 SMNVEV (reference sequence). The CDR3 region has the DNA TGTGCCAGTCGGTCCCATAACCCCTCTGGGGCCAACGTCCTGACTTTC. Protein: CASRSHNPSGANVLTF.

This chain joins TRBV4-2 and TRBJ1-2, with D maybe TRBD1 (5 bases). Trimming removed 1 base at V and 0 bases at J, with 9 bases between. The CDR3 extends over 15 amino acids. Per the germline V gene, CDR1 is LGHNA and CDR2 is YNFKEQ. CDR3 sequence: CASSQGDGANYGYTF. Written as DNA, the CDR3 is TGTGCCAGCAGCCAAGGGGACGGGGCTAACTATGGCTACACCTTC.

This clone came up a few times. The chain employs TRBV5-1 and TRBJ1-5; possibly TRBD1 for D (5 bases). Germline CDR1 and CDR2: SGHRS and YFSETQ. V dropped 0 bases and J dropped 5 bases, with 12 bases sitting between them. The CDR3 sequence is 15 residues long. CDR3: CASSLVAGLDQPQHF. The CDR3 nucleotides read TGCGCCAGCAGCTTGGTGGCAGGGCTTGATCAGCCCCAGCATTTT.

The V gene is TRBV19, the J gene TRBJ2-6; the D gene could be TRBD1 or TRBD2 (5 bases each). There are 18 residues in the CDR3. From germline, CDR1 is LNHDA and CDR2 SQIVND (reference sequence). V gave up 5 bases and J gave up 0 bases, with 17 bases separating them. CDR3 nucleotide sequence: TGTGCCAGTAGTGACCAGCGGACACCGATCTCTGGGGCCAACGTCCTGACTTTC. Translating gives CASSDQRTPISGANVLTF.

The J gene is TRBJ1-1, the V gene TRBV29-1, with 8 nucleotides matching TRBD1. This CDR3 spans 12 amino acids. Germline V lookup: CDR1 SQVTM, CDR2 ANQGSEA. The CDR3 DNA sequence: TGCAGGGCAGGGGGCACTCCGGCTGAAGCTTTCTTT. Amino acid sequence: CRAGGTPAEAFF.

J is TRBJ2-7 and V is TRBV5-3; a weak D match, TRBD1 (5 bases). TRBV5-3 counts as an open reading frame of uncertain function. V dropped 3 bases and J dropped 5 bases, with 27 bases sitting between them. The length of the CDR3 is 18 residues. The CDR3 sequence: CARSSFRVDSTIRDEQYF. The CDR3 coding sequence is TGTGCCAGAAGCTCGTTCCGGGTAGACAGCACCATACGAGACGAGCAGTACTTC.

J is TRBJ2-7 and V is TRBV7-9; the D gene is possibly TRBD2 (6 bases). Germline CDR1 reads SEHNR; CDR2 reads FQNEAQ (reference sequence). Trimming cost V 2 bases and J 5 bases, with 13 bases left between them. This CDR3 is 14 amino acids long. CDR3 sequence reads: CASSLTAGSDEQYF. CDR3 DNA sequence: TGTGCCAGCAGCTTAACAGCGGGTTCCGACGAGCAGTACTTC.

This sequence joins TRBV4-2 and TRBJ2-7; D possibly corresponds to TRBD1 (5 bases). The V gene's germline CDR1 is LGHNA and CDR2 YNFKEQ. The CDR3 length is 19 residues. V was pared by 0 bases and J by 2 bases, with 23 bases between. The CDR3 region has the DNA TGTGCCAGCAGCCAAGATTTCGCAGGGCTCCCCACGGTACCCTACGAGCAGTACTTC. Protein: CASSQDFAGLPTVPYEQYF.

This chain uses TRBV19 with TRBJ1-1, with 10 positions matching TRBD1. CDR1 and CDR2 (germline): LNHDA, SQIVND (reference sequence). The V and J ends lost 6 bases and 4 bases, in that order; junction bases with no gene match: 5. This CDR3 has 14 amino acids. CDR3 in DNA: TGTGCCAGTAGGACCGGGACAGGGGCCACTGAAGCTTTCTTT. It translates to CASRTGTGATEAFF.